The 2 T cell receptor beta chains reported below all come from one sample, sequenced in a study of T-cell reconstitution after alpha-beta-depleted transplantation in children. Unique molecular identifiers were incorporated during preparation of the TCRbeta library. TCRdb re-called the PCR reads with MiXCR, one entry per CDR3 protein. The sample consists of approximately 230,000 distinct CDR3 sequences, more than 20% of them appearing once. The specimen comprised PBMCs, mostly from graft donor cells, sampled 360 days after TCRalphabeta/CD19-depleted stem cell transplant. These receptors all come from a female patient aged 2-15 years who had a stem cell transplant for congenital amegakaryocytic thrombocytopenia, so the T cells may come from the graft donor.

This clonotype was detected once. The chain has TRBV4-1 and TRBJ2-2, with 11 bases that match TRBD2. Germline trimming cut 7 bases from V and 6 bases from J; bases unmatched to any gene: 10. Germline V gene lookup returns CDR1 MGHRA and CDR2 YSYEKL. The CDR3 consists of 16 residues. The CDR3 region is CASTRFSGGAPGELFF. DNA for the CDR3: TGCGCCAGCACCCGATTTAGCGGGGGGGCGCCCGGGGAGCTGTTTTTT.

Concerning this clonotype: The junction does not match germline at one end; this may be a read error. In DNA, the CDR3 is TGTGCCAGCAGATTAGGGCAAAATAGCAATCAGCCCCAGCATTTT. Protein: CASRLGQNSNQPQHF. This chain joins TRBV12-3 or TRBV12-4 and TRBJ1-5; unclear D gene. The length of the CDR3 is 15 residues.